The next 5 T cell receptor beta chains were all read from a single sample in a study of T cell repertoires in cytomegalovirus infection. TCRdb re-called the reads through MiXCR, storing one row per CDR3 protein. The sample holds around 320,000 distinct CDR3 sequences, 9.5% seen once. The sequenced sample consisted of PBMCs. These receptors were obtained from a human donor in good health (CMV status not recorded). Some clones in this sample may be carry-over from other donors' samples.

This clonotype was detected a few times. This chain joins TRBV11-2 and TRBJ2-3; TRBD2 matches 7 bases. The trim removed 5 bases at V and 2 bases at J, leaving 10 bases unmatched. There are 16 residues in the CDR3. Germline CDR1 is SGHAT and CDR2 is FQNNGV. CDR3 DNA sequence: TGTGCCAGCAGCCCCACAGCGGGGCGCCCCACAGATACGCAGTATTTT. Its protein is CASSPTAGRPTDTQYF.

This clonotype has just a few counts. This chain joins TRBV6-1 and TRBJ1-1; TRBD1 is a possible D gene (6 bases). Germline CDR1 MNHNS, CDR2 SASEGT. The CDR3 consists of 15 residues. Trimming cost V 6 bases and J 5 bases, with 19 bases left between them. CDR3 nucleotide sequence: TGTGCCAGCAGCCGGAGAGGGGGGGCAGTTACTGAAGCTTTCTTT. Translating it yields CASSRRGGAVTEAFF.

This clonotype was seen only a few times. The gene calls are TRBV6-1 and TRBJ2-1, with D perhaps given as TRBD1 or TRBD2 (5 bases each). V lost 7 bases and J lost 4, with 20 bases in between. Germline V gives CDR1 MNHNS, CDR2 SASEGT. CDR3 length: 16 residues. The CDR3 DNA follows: TGTGCCAGCACCCCGGGGCCCAGGCCCAAATACAATGAGCAGTTCTTC. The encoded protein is CASTPGPRPKYNEQFF.

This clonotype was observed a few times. The CDR3 here is CASSLGWGGTGHINEQFF. The CDR3 DNA follows: TGTGCCAGCAGCTTAGGATGGGGGGGGACGGGACATATCAATGAGCAGTTCTTC. The chain uses TRBV7-6 and TRBJ2-1; D might be TRBD2 (7 bases). The V and J ends lost 1 base and 6 bases respectively, with 22 bases between them. Germline V gene sequence: CDR1 SGHVS, CDR2 FNYEAQ. This CDR3 is built from 18 residues. The whole variable domain, remainder taken from reference TRBV7-6 and TRBJ2-1, is GAGVSQSPRYKVTKRGQDVALRCDPISGHVSLYWYRQALGQGPEFLTYFNYEAQQDKSGLPNDRFSAERPEGSISTLTIQRTEQRDSAMYRCASSLGWGGTGHINEQFFGPGTRLTVL.

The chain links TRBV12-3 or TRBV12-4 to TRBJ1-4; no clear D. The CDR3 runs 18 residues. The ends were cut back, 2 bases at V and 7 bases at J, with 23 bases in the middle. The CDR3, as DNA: TGTGCCAGCAGTTTATTGTCTATGGTGTCGGCACCGACTGAAAAACTGTTTTTT. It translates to CASSLLSMVSAPTEKLFF.